Below, one T cell receptor (beta chain) is given with its context. Data came from immunoSEQ multiplex PCR; TCRdb stores just in-frame clones and leaves some out. The profile shows approximately 250,000 clones, 85% to 90% of them singletons. The V and J ends lost 5 bases and 5 bases, in that order; junction bases with no gene match: 3. Germline V gene sequence: CDR1 LGHNT, CDR2 FRNRAP. The CDR3 totals 15 residues. These data are taken from a study of blood T cell repertoires in COVID-19. Sequencing was carried out using PBMCs or T cells enriched from blood (not recorded which). The V gene is TRBV12-5, the J gene TRBJ2-2; 12 bases line up with TRBD2. This sequence was found in a woman aged 25 to 39 with acute COVID-19. CDR3 sequence (DNA): TGTGCTAGTGGTGGGACTAGCGGGCAGACCGGGGAGCTGTTTTTT. It is translated as CASGGTSGQTGELFF.